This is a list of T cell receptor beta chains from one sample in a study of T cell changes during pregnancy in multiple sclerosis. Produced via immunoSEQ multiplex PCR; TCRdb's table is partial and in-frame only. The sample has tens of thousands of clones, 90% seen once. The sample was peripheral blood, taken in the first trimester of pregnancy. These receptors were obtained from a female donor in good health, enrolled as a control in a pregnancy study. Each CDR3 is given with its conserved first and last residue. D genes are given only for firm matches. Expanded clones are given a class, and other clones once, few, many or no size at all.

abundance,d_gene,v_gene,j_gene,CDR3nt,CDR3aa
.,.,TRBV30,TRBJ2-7,TGTGCCTGGAGGGACACCGCCTACGAGCAGTACTTC,CAWRDTAYEQYF
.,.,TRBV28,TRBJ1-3,TGTGCCAGCAGTTTACAGGCCTTCGGAAACACCATATATTTT,CASSLQAFGNTIYF
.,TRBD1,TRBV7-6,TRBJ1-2,TGTGCCAGCAGCTTAGGACGTAAAATGGACAGGGAGGATTGGTATGGCTACACCTTC,CASSLGRKMDREDWYGYTF
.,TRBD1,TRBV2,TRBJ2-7,TGTGCCAGAGGGACAGTACGGGGCTACGAGCAGTACTTC,CARGTVRGYEQYF
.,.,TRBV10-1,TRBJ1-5,TGCGCCATTCAGGACAGAATCAATCAGCCCCAGCATTTT,CAIQDRINQPQHF
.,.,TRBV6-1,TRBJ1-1,TGTGCCAGCAGTGAAGAAGCCACCGGGGGAACTGAAGCTTTCTTT,CASSEEATGGTEAFF
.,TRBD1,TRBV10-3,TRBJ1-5,TGTGCCATTCAACAGGGGTCCAATCAGCCCCAGCATTTT,CAIQQGSNQPQHF
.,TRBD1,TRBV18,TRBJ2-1,TGTGCCAGCTCACCACTATACCGGGACAGTCACAATGAGCAGTTCTTC,CASSPLYRDSHNEQFF
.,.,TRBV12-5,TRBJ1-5,TGTGCTAGTGGTTTGCGCCTATTAGGAGGGAGCAATCAGCCCCAGCATTTT,CASGLRLLGGSNQPQHF
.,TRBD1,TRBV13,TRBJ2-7,TGTGCCAGCAGCTTAGGACAGGGGAGCTCCTACGAGCAGTACTTC,CASSLGQGSSYEQYF
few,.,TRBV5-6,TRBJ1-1,TGTGCCAGCAGCCTCCGGAGGCGTGAAGCTTTCTTT,CASSLRRREAFF
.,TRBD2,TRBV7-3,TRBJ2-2,TGTGCCAGCAGCTTAACTAGCGGGGGGGCCATCAACACCGGGGAGCTGTTTTTT,CASSLTSGGAINTGELFF
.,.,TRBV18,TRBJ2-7,TGTGCCAGCTCACCTTGGCAGGGTGACGAGCAGTACTTC,CASSPWQGDEQYF
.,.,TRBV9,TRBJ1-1,TGTGCCAGCAGCGTAGTATCAGGGTTAAACACTGAAGCTTTCTTT,CASSVVSGLNTEAFF
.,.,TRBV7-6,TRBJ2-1,TGTGCCAGCAGCTTTCGAGACTACAATGAGCAGTTCTTC,CASSFRDYNEQFF
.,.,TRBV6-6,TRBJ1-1,TGTGCCAGCAGTCCGAGCCAAGATGAAGCTTTCTTT,CASSPSQDEAFF
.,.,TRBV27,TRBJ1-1,TGTGCCAGCACTCGAGCAGGCCTCATGAACACTGAAGCTTTCTTT,CASTRAGLMNTEAFF
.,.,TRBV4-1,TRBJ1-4,TGCGCCAGCAGCCCTAACCCGGCGGCCGGGGGTGAAAAACTGTTTTTT,CASSPNPAAGGEKLFF
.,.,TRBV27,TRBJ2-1,TGTGCCAGCAGTACCCGTACGGCCTACAATGAGCAGTTCTTC,CASSTRTAYNEQFF
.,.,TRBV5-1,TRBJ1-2,TGCGCCAGCAGCTTGGTTGGGGGCGAGGATGGCTACACCTTC,CASSLVGGEDGYTF
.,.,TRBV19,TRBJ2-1,TGTGCCAGTAGTATGATGGGGCAGGGGTACAATGAGCAGTTCTTC,CASSMMGQGYNEQFF
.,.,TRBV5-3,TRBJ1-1,TGTGCCAGACGGCGGGGGGGGGAGAACACTGAAGCTTTCTTT,CARRRGGENTEAFF
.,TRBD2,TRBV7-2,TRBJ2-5,TGTGCCAGCAGGGCTGGCCGGGCGGGGGGGACCCAGTACTTC,CASRAGRAGGTQYF
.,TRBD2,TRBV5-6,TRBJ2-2,TGTGCCAGCAGCTTTAGGGTGCCTAGCGGGAGGTTGAACACCGGGGAGCTGTTTTTT,CASSFRVPSGRLNTGELFF
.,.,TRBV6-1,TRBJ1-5,TGTGCCAGCAGTGAAGGAGGGATCAGGGGTAATCAGCCCCAGCATTTT,CASSEGGIRGNQPQHF
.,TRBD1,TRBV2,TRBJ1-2,TGTGCCAGCAGTGAAGGGACAGGAATCTATGGCTACACCTTC,CASSEGTGIYGYTF
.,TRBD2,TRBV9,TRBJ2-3,TGTGCCAGCAGCGTAGCGGGACTAGCGGCCACAGATACGCAGTATTTT,CASSVAGLAATDTQYF
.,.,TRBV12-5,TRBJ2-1,TGTGCTAGTGGTTCCCTCTTAGGGGACAATGAGCAGTTCTTC,CASGSLLGDNEQFF
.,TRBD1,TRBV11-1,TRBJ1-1,TGTGCCAGCAGCCCGGACAGGGCTTATATGAACGCTGAAGCTTTCTTT,CASSPDRAYMNAEAFF
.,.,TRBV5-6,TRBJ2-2,TGTGCCAGCAGCTTGACCACTAACACCGGGGAGCTGTTTTTT,CASSLTTNTGELFF
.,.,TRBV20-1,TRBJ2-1,TGCAGTGCTAGATTAGTCTCGCAGCAGTTCTTC,CSARLVSQQFF
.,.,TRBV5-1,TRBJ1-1,TGCGCCAGCAGCTTAGAGTTCGGGAACACTGAAGCTTTCTTT,CASSLEFGNTEAFF
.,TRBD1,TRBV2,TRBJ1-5,TGTGCCAGCAGCGACAGGGCCCTCAATCAGCCCCAGCATTTT,CASSDRALNQPQHF
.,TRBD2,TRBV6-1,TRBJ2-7,TGTGCCAGCAGTGACGGACTAGCGGGAGGCCCCGGTACCGAGCAGTACTTC,CASSDGLAGGPGTEQYF
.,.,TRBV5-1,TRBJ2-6,TGCGCCAGCAGTCCGGGACACCTATCGGCTGGGGCCAACGTCCTGACTTTC,CASSPGHLSAGANVLTF
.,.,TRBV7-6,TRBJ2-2,TGTGCCAGCAGCTTAAGGTCTGGGAGCACCGGGGAGCTGTTTTTT,CASSLRSGSTGELFF
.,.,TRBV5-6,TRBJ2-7,TGTGCCAGCAGCAGCGACGCCGGTGGATACGAGCAGTACTTC,CASSSDAGGYEQYF
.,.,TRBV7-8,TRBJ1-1,TGTGCCAGCAGCCCACTAAAGGGGCAGTCAAACACTGAAGCTTTCTTT,CASSPLKGQSNTEAFF
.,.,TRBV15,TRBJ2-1,TGTGCCACCAGCCTCAGGGGGGCTCACAATGAGCAGTTCTTC,CATSLRGAHNEQFF
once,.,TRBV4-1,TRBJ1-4,TGCGCCAGCAGCCAAGTACCCGGTTTTGAAAAACTGTTTTTT,CASSQVPGFEKLFF
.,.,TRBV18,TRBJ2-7,TGTGCCAGCTCACATCCCCTGACAGTAACCTACGAGCAGTACTTC,CASSHPLTVTYEQYF
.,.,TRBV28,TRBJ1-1,TGTGCCAGCAGTTTCCCCCCTAACACTGAAGCTTTCTTT,CASSFPPNTEAFF
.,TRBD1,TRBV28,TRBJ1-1,TGTGCCAGCAGTACCGGGACAGTCTTGGCTTTCTTT,CASSTGTVLAFF
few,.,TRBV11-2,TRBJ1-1,TGTGCCAGCAGCTTAATCATCACAGGCTACACTGAAGCTTTCTTT,CASSLIITGYTEAFF
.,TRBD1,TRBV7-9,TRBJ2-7,TGTGCCAGCAGCCAACCGGGACAGGGGAACTACGAGCAGTACTTC,CASSQPGQGNYEQYF
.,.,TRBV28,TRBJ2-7,TGTGCCAGCAGTTCCCCAGGGATCTCCTACGAGCAGTACTTC,CASSSPGISYEQYF
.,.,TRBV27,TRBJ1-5,TGTGCGACCCGAGGGGGGGCGCATCAGCCCCAGCATTTT,CATRGGAHQPQHF
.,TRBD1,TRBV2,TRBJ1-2,TGTGCCAGCAGCAGGGGGCGCAGCGGCTACACCTTC,CASSRGRSGYTF
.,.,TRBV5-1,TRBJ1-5,TGCGCCAGCAGCTCAGGGACAAATCAGCCCCAGCATTTT,CASSSGTNQPQHF
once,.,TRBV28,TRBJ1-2,TGTGCCAGCAGGGGCCTCACAGGGATCTATGGCTACACCTTC,CASRGLTGIYGYTF
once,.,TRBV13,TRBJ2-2,TGTGCCAGCAGCGGGACTGGCGGGGAGCTGTTTTTT,CASSGTGGELFF
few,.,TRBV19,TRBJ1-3,TGTGCCAGTAGCCCTGTCTCTGGAAACACCATATATTTT,CASSPVSGNTIYF
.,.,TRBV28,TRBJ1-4,TGTGCCAGCAGTCTACAGGCTAATGAAAAACTGTTTTTT,CASSLQANEKLFF
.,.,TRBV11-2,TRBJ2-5,TGTGCCAGCAGCTTAGGAGGAGTAGAGACCCAGTACTTC,CASSLGGVETQYF
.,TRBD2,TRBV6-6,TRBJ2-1,TGTGCCAGCGTTGGGCCCGGGCTAGCGGTATACAATGAGCAGTTCTTC,CASVGPGLAVYNEQFF
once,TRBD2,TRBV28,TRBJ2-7,TGTGCCAGCAGTCTAGCGGACTCCTCTGGGGAGCAGTACTTC,CASSLADSSGEQYF
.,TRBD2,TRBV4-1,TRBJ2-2,TGCGCCAGCAGCCCGAGGGGTGTGGCTAGCGGGAGATCGGGCACCGGGGAGCTGTTTTTT,CASSPRGVASGRSGTGELFF